This TCR beta chain was found in a study of siplizumab effects on memory and regulatory T cells. This CDR3 has 15 residues. J gave up 7 bases and V 5 bases, and 13 bases lay outside the gene matches. Per germline, CDR1 SGHAT and CDR2 FQDESV (reference sequence). About this clone itself: Antigen: not known.

Assay used: immunoSEQ multiplex PCR; TCRdb lists only in-frame clones, some missing. The sample yields roughly 100,000 clones, 90% to 95% seen once. Study-wide results and limits: Alloreactive sequences tracing back to unstimulated CD4+ memory cells fell significantly with siplizumab. The study found that mappable alloreactive CD4+ clones averaged roughly 69% Treg-derived with siplizumab and roughly 30% in controls.

The rearrangement uses TRBV11-1 and TRBJ1-2, with TRBD1 matching 7 bases. The TCR was taken from a human donor in good health. Input material: CD4+ T cells sorted from blood. CDR3 in amino acids: CASSPPRQGGGGYTF. The DNA of the CDR3 is TGTGCCAGCAGCCCCCCGAGGCAGGGGGGGGGTGGCTACACCTTC.